The sequence of this TCR beta chain was determined in a study of HIV-infected patients and healthy controls. About 500 ng RNA was reverse transcribed with alpha and beta constant-region primers. Using multiplexing indices, alpha and beta chain libraries were generated apart by chain-specific third strand synthesis. TCRdb redid the calling of the 5' RACE reads with MiXCR, one entry per CDR3 protein. The repertoire has approximately 10,000 distinct CDR3 sequences, approximately 8.2% of them found once; the top ten carry about 3.7%. Broader study findings: The study did not determine the donors' HLA types.

Trimming took off 0 bases at V and 1 base at J, with 10 bases between the two ends. This CDR3 spans 15 amino acids. Germline CDR1 and CDR2: SGHRS and YFSETQ. No cell fractionation was done, so the repertoire covers all unsorted peripheral blood T cells. Peripheral blood, more than 2 ml, was drawn for RNA extraction. By share, this clonotype counts as medium-sized. Its antigen remains unidentified. The chain uses TRBV5-1 and TRBJ1-1; no definite D call. This receptor was taken from an adult in good health. The sample was blood. The CDR3 reads CASSLAVTQNTEAFF. The CDR3 DNA reads TGCGCCAGCAGCTTGGCCGTGACACAGAACACTGAAGCTTTCTTT.